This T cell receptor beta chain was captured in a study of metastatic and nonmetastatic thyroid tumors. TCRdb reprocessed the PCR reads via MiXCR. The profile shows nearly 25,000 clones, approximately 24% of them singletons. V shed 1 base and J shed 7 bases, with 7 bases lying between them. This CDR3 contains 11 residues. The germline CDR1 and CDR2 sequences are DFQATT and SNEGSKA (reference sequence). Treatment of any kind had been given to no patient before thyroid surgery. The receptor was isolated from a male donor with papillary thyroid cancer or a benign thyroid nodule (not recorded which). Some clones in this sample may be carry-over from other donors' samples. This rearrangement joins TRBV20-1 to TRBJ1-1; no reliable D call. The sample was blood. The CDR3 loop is CSARAGSEAFF. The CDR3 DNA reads TGCAGTGCTAGAGCTGGCAGTGAAGCTTTCTTT.